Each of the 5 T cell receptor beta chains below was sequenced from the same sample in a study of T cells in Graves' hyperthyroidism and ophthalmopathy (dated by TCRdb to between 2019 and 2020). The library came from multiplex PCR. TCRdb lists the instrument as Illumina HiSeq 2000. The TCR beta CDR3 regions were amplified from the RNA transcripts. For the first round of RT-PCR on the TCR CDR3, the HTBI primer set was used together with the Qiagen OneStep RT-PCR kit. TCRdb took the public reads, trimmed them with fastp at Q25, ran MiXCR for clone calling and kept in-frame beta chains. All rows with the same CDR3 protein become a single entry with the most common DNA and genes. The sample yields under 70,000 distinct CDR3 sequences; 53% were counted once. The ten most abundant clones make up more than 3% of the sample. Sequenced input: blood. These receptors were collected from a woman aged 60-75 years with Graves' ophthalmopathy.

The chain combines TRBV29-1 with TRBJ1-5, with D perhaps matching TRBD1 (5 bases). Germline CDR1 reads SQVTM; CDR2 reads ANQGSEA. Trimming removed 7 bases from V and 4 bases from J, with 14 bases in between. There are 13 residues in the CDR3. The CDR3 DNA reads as TGCAGCGCCTGGGCAGGGCAAAATCAGCCCCAGCATTTT. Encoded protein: CSAWAGQNQPQHF.

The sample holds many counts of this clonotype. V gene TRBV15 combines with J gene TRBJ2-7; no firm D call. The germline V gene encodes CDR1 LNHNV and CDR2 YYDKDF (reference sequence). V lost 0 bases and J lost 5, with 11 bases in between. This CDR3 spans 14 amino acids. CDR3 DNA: TGTGCCACCAGCAGAGATTACGGTTCCCACGAGCAGTACTTC. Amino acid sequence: CATSRDYGSHEQYF.

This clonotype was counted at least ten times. The CDR3 nucleotides read TGTGCCAGCAGCCAACAGGGGGACCTATCCTACAATGAGCAGTTCTTC. Protein: CASSQQGDLSYNEQFF. J is TRBJ2-1 and V is TRBV3-1, with 7 bases fitting TRBD1. Looked up from germline, CDR1 is LGHDT and CDR2 is YNNKEL (reference sequence). The CDR3 is 16 amino acids. J lost 1 base, V lost 2 bases, and 5 bases had no gene match.

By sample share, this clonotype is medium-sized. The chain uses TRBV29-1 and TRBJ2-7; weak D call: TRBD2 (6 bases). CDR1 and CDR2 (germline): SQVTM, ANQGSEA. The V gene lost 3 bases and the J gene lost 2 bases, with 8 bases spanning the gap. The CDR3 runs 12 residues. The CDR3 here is CSVDGGTYEQYF. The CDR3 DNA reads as TGCAGCGTTGACGGAGGGACCTACGAGCAGTACTTC.

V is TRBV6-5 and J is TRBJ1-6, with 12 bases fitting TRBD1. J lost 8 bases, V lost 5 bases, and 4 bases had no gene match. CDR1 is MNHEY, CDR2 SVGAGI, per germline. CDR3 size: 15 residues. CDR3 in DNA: TGTGCCAGCAGTCGGGACAGGGGGCGGGATTCACCCCTCCACTTT. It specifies CASSRDRGRDSPLHF.